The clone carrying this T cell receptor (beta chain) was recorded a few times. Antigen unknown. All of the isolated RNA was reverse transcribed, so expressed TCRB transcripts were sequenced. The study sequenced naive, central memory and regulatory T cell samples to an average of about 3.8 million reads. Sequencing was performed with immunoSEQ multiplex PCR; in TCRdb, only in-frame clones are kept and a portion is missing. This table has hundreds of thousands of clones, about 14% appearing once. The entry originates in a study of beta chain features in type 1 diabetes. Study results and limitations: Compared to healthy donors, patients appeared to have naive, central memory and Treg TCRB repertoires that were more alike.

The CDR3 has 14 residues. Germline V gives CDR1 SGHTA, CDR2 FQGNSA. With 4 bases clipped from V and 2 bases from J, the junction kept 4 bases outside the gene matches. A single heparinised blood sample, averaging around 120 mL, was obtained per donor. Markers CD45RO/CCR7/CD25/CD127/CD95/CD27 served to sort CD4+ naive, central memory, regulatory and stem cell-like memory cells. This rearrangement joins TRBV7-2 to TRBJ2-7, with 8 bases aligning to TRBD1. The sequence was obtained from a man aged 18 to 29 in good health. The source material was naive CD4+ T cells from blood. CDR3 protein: CASSSTGVTYEQYF. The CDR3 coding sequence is TGTGCCAGCAGCTCGACAGGGGTAACCTACGAGCAGTACTTC.